The next 20 T cell receptor beta chains were all read from a single sample in a study of blood T cells in healthy people across ages. A J-beta primer mix and a sample-barcoded 5' primer were used in a second PCR of about 7 to 12 cycles. One entry per CDR3 protein, called by TCRdb with MiXCR from the 5' RACE reads. The sample shows nearly 800,000 distinct CDR3 sequences, more than 55% of them seen only once. The sequenced sample consisted of blood. Every receptor here comes from a man aged 40-55 years in good health.

This clonotype has more than one count but fewer than ten. The CDR3 nucleotides read TGCGCCAGCAGCCAAGATAGTAGCGGGGGAGGTGTCACAGATACGCAGTATTTT. Its translation: CASSQDSSGGGVTDTQYF. This rearrangement joins TRBV4-1 to TRBJ2-3, with TRBD2 matching 9 bases. The CDR3 is 18 amino acids. In germline, CDR1 is MGHRA, CDR2 YSYEKL. J was trimmed by 2 bases and V by 0 bases; bases with no gene match: 9.

The V gene is TRBV20-1, the J gene TRBJ2-7; D is unclear. CDR3 size: 13 residues. Germline assignment: CDR1 DFQATT and CDR2 SNEGSKA (reference sequence). V lost 1 base and J 0 bases, leaving 7 bases between the germline ends. In DNA, the CDR3 is TGCAGTGCTAGAGGGCGGAACTCCTACGAGCAGTACTTC. Protein product: CSARGRNSYEQYF.

Concerning this clonotype itself: One end of the junction fails to match germline, which may point to a read error. The chain combines TRBV9 with TRBJ2-1, with 7 positions matching TRBD2. Germline CDR1 reads SGDLS; CDR2 reads YYNGEE. The CDR3 has 16 residues. The CDR3, as DNA: TGTGTCAGCAGCGCCCACACAAGGACTAGGGGCAATGAGCAGTTCTTC. It is translated as CVSSAHTRTRGNEQFF.

This chain links TRBV20-1 with TRBJ1-1, with 9 nucleotides matching TRBD1. CDR3 size: 14 residues. Germline V gene lookup returns CDR1 DFQATT and CDR2 SNEGSKA (reference sequence). V dropped 5 bases and J dropped 3; count of bases not matched to a gene: 7. This chain's CDR3 is CSAARTGAYTEAFF. The CDR3 DNA sequence: TGCAGTGCTGCTCGGACAGGGGCGTACACTGAAGCTTTCTTT.

The CDR3 region is CATSTRRNTDTQYF. Here the CDR3 DNA reads TGTGCCACCTCCACACGGAGAAACACAGATACGCAGTATTTT. The chain recombines TRBV6-1 with TRBJ2-3; no definite D call. With 10 bases removed from V and 2 bases from J, the gap between germline ends came to 16 bases. Per germline, CDR1 MNHNS and CDR2 SASEGT. There are 14 residues in the CDR3.

J is TRBJ2-2 and V is TRBV3-1; 7 bases map to TRBD1. The CDR3 length is 16 residues. From germline, CDR1 is LGHDT and CDR2 YNNKEL (reference sequence). J was trimmed by 1 base and V by 4 bases; bases with no gene match: 6. The CDR3 sequence is CASSLRTGLNTGELFF. In DNA form, the CDR3 reads TGTGCCAGCAGCCTACGGACAGGTTTGAACACCGGGGAGCTGTTTTTT.

The chain has TRBV5-5 and TRBJ2-3, with TRBD2 matching over 9 bases. CDR1 and CDR2 (germline): SGHKS, YYEKEE (reference sequence). Trimming took 4 bases from V and 1 from J; bases not matched to a gene: 10. CDR3 length: 17 residues. CDR3 protein: CASSPIPASGGTDTQYF. The CDR3 DNA follows: TGTGCCAGCAGCCCAATCCCGGCTAGCGGGGGCACAGATACGCAGTATTTT.

The chain carries TRBV29-1 and TRBJ1-1, with a tentative D call TRBD1 (6 bases). CDR3 length equals 15 residues. V lost 4 bases and J 4 bases, leaving 19 bases between the germline ends. Germline lookup yields CDR1 SQVTM and CDR2 ANQGSEA. The CDR3 region is CSVGGGAEGITEAFF. CDR3 nucleotide sequence: TGCAGCGTTGGAGGGGGGGCAGAAGGGATCACTGAAGCTTTCTTT.

This clonotype has only a few counts. This chain connects TRBV7-2 to TRBJ2-3, with D perhaps TRBD2 (6 bases). The CDR3 totals 14 residues. V was clipped by 5 bases and J by 4 bases, with 13 bases between them. The V gene's germline CDR1 is SGHTA and CDR2 FQGNSA. The CDR3 loop is CASSVLREADTQYF. The CDR3 DNA reads TGTGCCAGCAGCGTTCTTAGGGAGGCAGATACGCAGTATTTT.

This clonotype appeared once. A much larger clone differs from this one at a single base, so this may be a read error. Written as DNA, the CDR3 is TGTGCCAGCGGCCCTAGCGTGACCTACAATGAGCAGTTCTTC. Translated, it gives CASGPSVTYNEQFF. The chain uses TRBV7-9 and TRBJ2-1; perhaps TRBD2 as D (6 bases). The CDR3 spans 14 residues. Germline V CDR1 and CDR2: SEHNR, FQNEAQ (reference sequence). V was clipped by 8 bases and J by 2 bases, with 13 bases between them. The full variable domain, its missing parts supplied by reference TRBV7-9 and TRBJ2-1, is DTGVSQNPRHKITKRGQNVTFRCDPISEHNRLYWYRQTLGQGPEFLTYFQNEAQLEKSRLLSDRFSAERPKGSFSTLEIQRTEQGDSAMYLCASGPSVTYNEQFFGPGTRLTVL.

The chain recombines TRBV25-1 with TRBJ2-4; 8 positions match TRBD2. The closer fit of TRBJ2-7 to the DNA end suggests the J call may be wrong. CDR3 length: 14 amino acids. Germline CDR1 is MGHDK and CDR2 is SYGVNS. CDR3 sequence (DNA): TGTGCCAGCAGTGATTTAGCGGGACCCTACGAGCAGTACTTC. It codes for CASSDLAGPYEQYF.

The CDR3 loop reads CASGLDRVDEQYF. The CDR3 DNA sequence: TGTGCCAGCGGGCTGGACAGGGTCGATGAGCAGTACTTC. This chain joins TRBV28 and TRBJ2-5, with TRBD1 matching 8 bases. The CDR3 totals 13 residues. With 8 bases clipped from V and 11 bases from J, the junction kept 13 bases outside the gene matches. Germline V CDR1 and CDR2: MDHEN, SYDVKM.

This sequence joins TRBV20-1 and TRBJ2-3; the match to TRBD2 covers 8 bases. The J segment lost 4 bases and the V segment lost 6 bases, leaving 12 bases of the junction unmatched. The CDR3 sequence is 15 residues long. Germline V lookup: CDR1 DFQATT, CDR2 SNEGSKA (reference sequence). CDR3 loop: CSAHPAGVGPDTQYF. CDR3 DNA: TGCAGTGCCCACCCAGCGGGAGTTGGACCAGATACGCAGTATTTT.

About this clonotype: Relative to the germline gene, one junction end is altered; a read error may explain this. The J gene is TRBJ2-4, the V gene TRBV9, with D possibly being TRBD1 (6 bases). The DNA end lines up better with TRBJ2-7; the J call may be wrong. Germline V gene data show CDR1 as SGDLS and CDR2 as YYNGEE. CDR3 length: 15 residues. CDR3 sequence: CAGSASQGSVHEQYF. In DNA, the CDR3 is TGTGCCGGCAGCGCGTCACAGGGATCGGTCCACGAGCAGTACTTC.

The V call is TRBV28, the J call TRBJ2-3; TRBD1 agrees at 9 bases. Unmatched junction bases numbered 13, after V lost 4 bases and J lost 2 bases. CDR3 length: 18 residues. From germline, CDR1 is MDHEN and CDR2 SYDVKM. CDR3 loop: CASSSPEGQGSFTDTQYF. In DNA, the CDR3 is TGTGCCAGCAGTTCTCCCGAGGGACAGGGCTCATTCACAGATACGCAGTATTTT.

Only a few counts were recorded for this clonotype. The chain has TRBV29-1 and TRBJ2-7, with a possible D match to TRBD2 (5 bases). Germline V gene lookup returns CDR1 SQVTM and CDR2 ANQGSEA. The CDR3 extends over 13 amino acids. Between the trimmed V and J ends, which lost 4 bases and 2 bases, there was a span of 12 bases. The CDR3, as DNA: TGCAGCGTTGGAGGGTACCTCACCTACGAGCAGTACTTC. Translating gives CSVGGYLTYEQYF.

This clonotype was detected many times. V is TRBV12-3 or TRBV12-4 and J is TRBJ2-3; TRBD2 might be the D (7 bases). Trimming removed 3 bases from V and 5 bases from J, with 12 bases in between. The CDR3 extends over 14 amino acids. This chain's CDR3 is CASSFGGAGDTQYF. In DNA, the CDR3 is TGTGCCAGCAGTTTTGGGGGGGCCGGAGATACGCAGTATTTT.

V gene TRBV12-3 or TRBV12-4 combines with J gene TRBJ2-1; D is unresolved. This CDR3 is built from 13 residues. Trimming pared 6 bases from V and 8 bases from J, leaving 14 bases between. The CDR3 nucleotides are TGTGCCAGCAGGGTTGAGGTGACGGATGAGCAGTTCTTC. Translating it yields CASRVEVTDEQFF.

The chain carries TRBV6-1 and TRBJ1-2; tentatively, D is TRBD1 (6 bases). V dropped 2 bases and J dropped 8 bases, with 15 bases sitting between them. This CDR3 is 14 amino acids long. CDR1 is MNHNS, CDR2 SASEGT, per germline. The CDR3 is CASSETGLVSGYTF. In DNA, the CDR3 is TGTGCCAGCAGTGAAACAGGGTTGGTCTCCGGCTACACCTTC.

This clonotype was seen just once. The chain links TRBV18 to TRBJ2-7, with D perhaps matching TRBD1 (6 bases). The CDR3 runs to 14 residues. Germline V gives CDR1 KGHSH, CDR2 LQKENI. Trimming cost V 3 bases and J 3 bases, with 12 bases left between them. The CDR3 protein is CASSPKQGIYEQYF. CDR3 bases: TGTGCCAGCTCACCCAAACAGGGAATCTACGAGCAGTACTTC.